This is a list of T cell receptor beta chains from one sample in a study of siplizumab effects on memory and regulatory T cells. Profiled with immunoSEQ multiplex PCR; TCRdb holds only in-frame clones, not every one. This sample has tens of thousands of clones, with 95% found just once. The source material was CD8+ T cells sorted from blood. Receptors originate from a human donor in good health. Both conserved end residues are trimmed from each CDR3.

j_call v_call cdr3_aa
TRBJ2-3 TRBV6-5 ASSAFRGADTQY
TRBJ1-2 TRBV28 ASSKNRDWLGYT
TRBJ2-7 TRBV15 ATSRGRVIHSYEQY
TRBJ2-7 TRBV27 ASSLGQHYEQY
TRBJ1-4 TRBV5-6 ASSLERGTNEKLF
TRBJ2-7 TRBV7-8 ASSPFAGTTYEQY
TRBJ1-2 TRBV5-5 ASISPGQRNYGYT
TRBJ2-7 TRBV7-9 ASSPNGYEQY
TRBJ1-2 TRBV19 ASSMTGMSGYT
TRBJ2-1 TRBV10-2 ASSEYWREGYNEQF
TRBJ2-2 TRBV28 ASSLYPGREGKNTGELF
TRBJ2-5 TRBV5-4 ASRLGEGLQETQY
TRBJ2-7 TRBV5-1 ASSLDGLEQY
TRBJ2-7 TRBV7-8 ASSPRGFYEQY
TRBJ2-1 TRBV7-8 ASRGKYSGEQF
TRBJ2-3 TRBV29-1 SLLLAGEEDTQY
TRBJ2-2 TRBV18 ASLRENTGELF
TRBJ1-2 TRBV19 ASSVTGVYGYT
TRBJ2-2 TRBV19 ASSMEFVRQGESDGELF
TRBJ2-3 TRBV5-1 ASSPEGLAGASSDTQY
TRBJ2-3 TRBV18 ASSPQDGRRTDTQY
TRBJ2-1 TRBV7-9 ASSLDSGSYNEQF
TRBJ1-6 TRBV6-5 ASSQDRGYSPLH
TRBJ2-3 TRBV10-2 ASMGSSTDTQY
TRBJ2-1 TRBV2 ASSEAKLGLTYNEQF
TRBJ2-6 TRBV27 ASSVSGANVLT
TRBJ2-7 TRBV27 ASSPRLSGSFYEQY
TRBJ2-1 TRBV9 ASSGGRDSYNEQF
TRBJ2-7 TRBV27 ASSFRVTYEQY
TRBJ2-3 TRBV5-1 ASSLEGGRRDTQY
TRBJ1-1 TRBV28 ASSWMNTEAF
TRBJ1-2 TRBV29-1 SVDLLNSANYGYT